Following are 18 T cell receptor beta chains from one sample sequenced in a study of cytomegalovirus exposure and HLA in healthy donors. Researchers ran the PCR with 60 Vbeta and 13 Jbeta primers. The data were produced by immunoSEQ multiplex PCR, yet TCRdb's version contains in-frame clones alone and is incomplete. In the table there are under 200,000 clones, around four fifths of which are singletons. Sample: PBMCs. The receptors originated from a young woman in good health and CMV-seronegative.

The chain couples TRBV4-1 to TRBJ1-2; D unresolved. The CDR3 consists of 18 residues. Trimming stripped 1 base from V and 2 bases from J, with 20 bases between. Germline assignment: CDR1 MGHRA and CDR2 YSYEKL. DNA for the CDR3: TGCGCCAGCAGCCAAGGCAGCCGGAGGACCGAAACCAACTATGGCTACACCTTC. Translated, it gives CASSQGSRRTETNYGYTF.

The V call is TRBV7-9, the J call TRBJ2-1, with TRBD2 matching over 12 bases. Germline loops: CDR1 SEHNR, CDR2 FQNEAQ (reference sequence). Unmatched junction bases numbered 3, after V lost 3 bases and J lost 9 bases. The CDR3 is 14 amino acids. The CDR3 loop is CASSFSSGRVEQFF. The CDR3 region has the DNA TGTGCCAGCAGCTTTTCTAGCGGGAGGGTTGAGCAGTTCTTC.

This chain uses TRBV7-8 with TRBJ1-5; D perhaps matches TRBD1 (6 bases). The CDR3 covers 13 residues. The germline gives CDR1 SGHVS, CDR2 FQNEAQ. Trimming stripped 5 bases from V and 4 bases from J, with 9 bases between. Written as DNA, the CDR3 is TGTGCCAGCAGCATCAGGGGTAATCAGCCCCAGCATTTT. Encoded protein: CASSIRGNQPQHF.

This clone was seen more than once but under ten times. The CDR3 region is CASSLRLAPDTQYF. CDR3 DNA: TGTGCCAGCAGCTTGAGACTAGCGCCAGATACGCAGTATTTT. The chain joins TRBV5-4 to TRBJ2-3; 8 bases are a match to TRBD2. V lost 1 base to trimming and J lost 4 bases; unmatched junction nucleotides: 2. CDR3 size: 14 residues. Per germline, CDR1 SGHNT and CDR2 YYREEE (reference sequence).

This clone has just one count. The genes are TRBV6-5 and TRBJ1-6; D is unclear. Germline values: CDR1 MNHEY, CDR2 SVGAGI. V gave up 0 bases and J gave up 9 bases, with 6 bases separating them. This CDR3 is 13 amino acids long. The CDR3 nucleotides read TGTGCCAGCAGTTACTCGTTAGTTTCACCCCTCCACTTT. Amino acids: CASSYSLVSPLHF.

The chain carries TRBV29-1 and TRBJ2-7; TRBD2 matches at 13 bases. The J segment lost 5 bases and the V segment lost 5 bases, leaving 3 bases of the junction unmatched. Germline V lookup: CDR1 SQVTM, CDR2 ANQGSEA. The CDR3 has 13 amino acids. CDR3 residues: CSVKLAGGDEQYF. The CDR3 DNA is TGCAGCGTTAAACTAGCGGGAGGGGACGAGCAGTACTTC.

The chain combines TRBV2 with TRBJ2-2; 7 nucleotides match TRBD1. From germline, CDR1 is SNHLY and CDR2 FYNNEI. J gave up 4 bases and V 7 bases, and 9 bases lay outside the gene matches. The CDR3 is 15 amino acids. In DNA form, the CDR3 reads TGTGCCAGCAATAGCGACAGGGCGGGCACCGGGGAGCTGTTTTTT. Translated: CASNSDRAGTGELFF.

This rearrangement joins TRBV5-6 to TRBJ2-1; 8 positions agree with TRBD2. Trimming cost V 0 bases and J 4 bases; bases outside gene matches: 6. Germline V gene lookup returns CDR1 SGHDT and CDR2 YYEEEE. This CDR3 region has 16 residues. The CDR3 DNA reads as TGTGCCAGCAGCTTGGTAGAGCGGGGGCTATACAATGAGCAGTTCTTC. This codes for CASSLVERGLYNEQFF.

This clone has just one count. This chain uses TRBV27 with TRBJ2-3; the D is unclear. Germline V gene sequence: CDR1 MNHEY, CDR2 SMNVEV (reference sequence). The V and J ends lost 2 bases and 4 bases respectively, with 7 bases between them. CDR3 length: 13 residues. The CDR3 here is CASSLQAPDTQYF. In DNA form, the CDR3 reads TGTGCCAGCAGTTTACAGGCTCCAGATACGCAGTATTTT.

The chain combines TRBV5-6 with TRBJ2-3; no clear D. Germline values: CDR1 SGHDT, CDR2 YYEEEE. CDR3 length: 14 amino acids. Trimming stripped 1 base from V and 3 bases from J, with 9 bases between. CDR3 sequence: CASSLIVRTDTQYF. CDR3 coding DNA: TGTGCCAGCAGCTTGATCGTGAGGACAGATACGCAGTATTTT.

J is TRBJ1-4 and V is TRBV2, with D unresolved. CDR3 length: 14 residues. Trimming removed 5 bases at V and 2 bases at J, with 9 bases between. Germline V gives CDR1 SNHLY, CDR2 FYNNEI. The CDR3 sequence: CASSTRVTNEKLFF. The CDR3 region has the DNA TGTGCCAGCAGTACTCGGGTGACTAATGAAAAACTGTTTTTT.

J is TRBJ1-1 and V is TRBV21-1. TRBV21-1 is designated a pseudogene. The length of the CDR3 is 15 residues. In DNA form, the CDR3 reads TGTGCCAGCAGCAAAGCTTACGGTCGACTTACTGAAGCTTTCTTT. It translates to CASSKAYGRLTEAFF.

CDR3 residues: CASSYRLLEAFF. DNA for the CDR3: TGTGCCAGCAGCTACCGTCTACTTGAAGCTTTCTTT. V is TRBV11-2 and J is TRBJ1-1; D gene unclear. CDR1 SGHAT and CDR2 FQNNGV come from the germline V gene. Trimming left V 4 bases short and J 7 bases short, with 10 bases between. This CDR3 spans 12 amino acids.

CDR3 region: CASSCSGGRTEAFF. DNA of the CDR3: TGTGCCAGCAGCTGCTCGGGGGGCAGGACTGAAGCTTTCTTT. The J gene is TRBJ1-1, the V gene TRBV21-1. TRBV21-1 is a known pseudogene. This CDR3 is 14 amino acids long.

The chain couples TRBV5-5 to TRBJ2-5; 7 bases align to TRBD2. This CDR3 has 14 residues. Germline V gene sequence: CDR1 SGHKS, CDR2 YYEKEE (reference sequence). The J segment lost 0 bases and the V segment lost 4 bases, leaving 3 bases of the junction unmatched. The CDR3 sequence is CASSPLADQETQYF. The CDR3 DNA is TGTGCCAGCAGCCCGCTAGCGGACCAAGAGACCCAGTACTTC.

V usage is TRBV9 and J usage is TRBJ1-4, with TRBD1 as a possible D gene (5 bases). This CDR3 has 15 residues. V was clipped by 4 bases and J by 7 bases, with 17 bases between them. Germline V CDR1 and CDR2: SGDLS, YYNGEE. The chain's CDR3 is CASSTRVGQGEKLFF. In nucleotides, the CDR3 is TGTGCCAGCAGCACAAGGGTGGGGCAGGGTGAAAAACTGTTTTTT.

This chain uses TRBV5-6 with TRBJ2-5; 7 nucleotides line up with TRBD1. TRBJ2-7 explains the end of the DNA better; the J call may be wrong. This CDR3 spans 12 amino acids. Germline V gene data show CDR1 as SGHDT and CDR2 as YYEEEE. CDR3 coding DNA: TGTGCCAGCAGCTGGGACAGATACGAGCAGTACTTC. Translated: CASSWDRYEQYF.

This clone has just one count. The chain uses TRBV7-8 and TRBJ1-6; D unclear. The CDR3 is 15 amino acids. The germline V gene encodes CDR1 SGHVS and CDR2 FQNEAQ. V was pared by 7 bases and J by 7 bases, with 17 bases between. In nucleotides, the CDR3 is TGTGCCAGCACCCCGGGGTGGGTGGAGAATTCACCCCTCCACTTT. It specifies CASTPGWVENSPLHF.